Reported below is one T cell receptor beta chain. The CDR3 has 16 residues. Germline CDR1 is LGHNA and CDR2 is YNFKEQ. Trimming shortened V by 7 bases and J by 5 bases, and 23 bases separated the two germline ends. The participants were between roughly 18 and 89 years old and came from under 25 US areas. This entry belongs to a study of blood T cell repertoires in COVID-19. In the study's own analysis: Amplification with reference gene primers provided the estimates of nucleated cell counts. Clones were sequenced by immunoSEQ multiplex PCR, and TCRdb holds only the in-frame ones, with some missing. That table supplies the V and J calls and clone size; D and trimming were determined from the DNA. The table records some 270,000 clones, around 93% of them present only once.

The material sequenced was PBMCs or T cells enriched from blood (not recorded which). The receptor was derived from a man aged 40-50 years who had been exposed to COVID-19. J is TRBJ1-1 and V is TRBV4-2; D gene uncertain. CDR3 sequence reads: CASNEKSLGRGTEAFF. The CDR3 DNA reads TGTGCCAGCAACGAAAAGAGTCTCGGGAGAGGGACTGAAGCTTTCTTT.